The source of this T cell receptor (beta chain) is a study of shared clonotypes between healthy human individuals. Study results and limitations: Around 5% of naive CD4 clonotypes were common to several donors.

CDR3 length equals 13 residues. Per germline, CDR1 MDHEN and CDR2 SYDVKM. This clone was found a few times. The antigen is unknown. The junction differs from germline at one of its ends, possibly a read error. Method: immunoSEQ multiplex PCR; TCRdb's copy keeps in-frame clones and lacks some. The sample lists 550,000 to 700,000 clones, 55% to 85% occurring once. The receptor comes from a woman in her thirties in good health. Sequenced input: memory CD4+ T cells sorted from blood. Subset denoted: CD45RA-negative fraction. The V gene is TRBV28, the J gene TRBJ2-1; 13 bases match TRBD2. The CDR3 coding sequence is TGTGCCAGCAGCCGACTAGCGGGAGGCCGCTGGCTCTTC. The encoded protein is CASSRLAGGRWLF.